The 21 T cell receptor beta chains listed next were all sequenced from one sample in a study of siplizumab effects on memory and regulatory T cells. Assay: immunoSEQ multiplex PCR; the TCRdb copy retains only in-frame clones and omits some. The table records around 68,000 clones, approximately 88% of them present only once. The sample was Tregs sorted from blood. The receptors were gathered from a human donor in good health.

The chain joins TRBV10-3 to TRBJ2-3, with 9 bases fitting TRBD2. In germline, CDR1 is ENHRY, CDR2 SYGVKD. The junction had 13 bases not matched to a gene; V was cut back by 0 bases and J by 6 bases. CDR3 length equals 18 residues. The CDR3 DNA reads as TGTGCCATCAGTGAGTCGAGAAGACCCGGGACTAGCCTCGATACGCAGTATTTT. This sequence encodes CAISESRRPGTSLDTQYF.

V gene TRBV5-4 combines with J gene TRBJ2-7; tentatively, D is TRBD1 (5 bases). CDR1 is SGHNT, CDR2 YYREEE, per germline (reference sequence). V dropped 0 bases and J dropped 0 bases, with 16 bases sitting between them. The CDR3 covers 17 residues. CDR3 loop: CASSLEGEDSLSYEQYF. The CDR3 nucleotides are TGTGCCAGCAGCTTGGAAGGGGAAGACTCCCTCTCCTACGAGCAGTACTTC.

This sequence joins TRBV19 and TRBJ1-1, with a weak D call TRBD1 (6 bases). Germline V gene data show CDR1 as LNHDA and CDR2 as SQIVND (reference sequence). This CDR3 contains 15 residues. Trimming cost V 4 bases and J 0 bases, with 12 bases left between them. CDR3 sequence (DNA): TGTGCCAGTAGTACGGAGACAGGAGTGAACACTGAAGCTTTCTTT. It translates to CASSTETGVNTEAFF.

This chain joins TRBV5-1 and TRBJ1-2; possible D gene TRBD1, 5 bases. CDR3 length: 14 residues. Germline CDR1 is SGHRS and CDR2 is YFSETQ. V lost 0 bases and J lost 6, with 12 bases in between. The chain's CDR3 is CASSLAPGFHGYTF. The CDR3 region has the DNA TGCGCCAGCAGCTTGGCCCCAGGGTTCCATGGCTACACCTTC.

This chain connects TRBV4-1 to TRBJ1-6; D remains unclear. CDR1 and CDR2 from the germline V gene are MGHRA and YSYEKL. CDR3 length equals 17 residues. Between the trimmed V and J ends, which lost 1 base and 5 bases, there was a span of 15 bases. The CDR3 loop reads CASSQVLRSINNSPLHF. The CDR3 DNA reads TGCGCCAGCAGCCAAGTGCTCAGGAGCATTAATAATTCACCCCTCCACTTT.

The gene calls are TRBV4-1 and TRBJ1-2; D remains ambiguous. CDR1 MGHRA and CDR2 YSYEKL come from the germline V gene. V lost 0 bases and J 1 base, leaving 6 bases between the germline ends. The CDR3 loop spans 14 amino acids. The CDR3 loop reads CASSQDGSNYGYTF. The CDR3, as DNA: TGCGCCAGCAGCCAAGACGGCAGTAACTATGGCTACACCTTC.

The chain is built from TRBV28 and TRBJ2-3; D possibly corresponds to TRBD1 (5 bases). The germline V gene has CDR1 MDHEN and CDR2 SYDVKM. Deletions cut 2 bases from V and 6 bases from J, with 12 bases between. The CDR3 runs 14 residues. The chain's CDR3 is CASSLGANSDTQYF. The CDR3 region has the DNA TGTGCCAGCAGTTTAGGGGCGAATTCGGATACGCAGTATTTT.

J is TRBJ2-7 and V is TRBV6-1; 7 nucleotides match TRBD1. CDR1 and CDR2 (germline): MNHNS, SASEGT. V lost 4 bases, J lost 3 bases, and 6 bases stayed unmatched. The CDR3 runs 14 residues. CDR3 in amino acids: CASSGQGHFYEQYF. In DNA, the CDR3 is TGTGCCAGCAGTGGACAGGGCCATTTCTACGAGCAGTACTTC.

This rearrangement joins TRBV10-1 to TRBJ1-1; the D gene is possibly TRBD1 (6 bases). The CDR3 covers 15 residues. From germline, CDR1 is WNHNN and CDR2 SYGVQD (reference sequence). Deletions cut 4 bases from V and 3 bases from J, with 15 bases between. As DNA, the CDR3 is TGCGCCAGCAGTGCCCGGGGGCTAGGAGACACTGAAGCTTTCTTT. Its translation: CASSARGLGDTEAFF.

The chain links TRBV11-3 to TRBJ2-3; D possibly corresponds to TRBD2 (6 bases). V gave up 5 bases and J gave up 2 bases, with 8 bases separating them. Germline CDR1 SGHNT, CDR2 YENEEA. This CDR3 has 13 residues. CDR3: CASSREPTDTQYF. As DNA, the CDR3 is TGTGCCAGCAGCCGGGAGCCCACAGATACGCAGTATTTT. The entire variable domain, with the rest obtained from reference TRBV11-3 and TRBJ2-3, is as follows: EAGVVQSPRYKIIEKKQPVAFWCNPISGHNTLYWYLQNLGQGPELLIRYENEEAVDDSQLPKDRFSAERLKGVDSTLKIQPAELGDSAVYLCASSREPTDTQYFGPGTRLTVL.

CDR3 bases: TGCGCCAGCAGCCAAACGGCACCCCCGTTCTTGGTCCGGGAGCTGTTTTTT. This gives the protein CASSQTAPPFLVRELFF. This chain links TRBV4-1 with TRBJ2-2; D not certain. CDR1 is MGHRA, CDR2 YSYEKL, per germline. V shed 2 bases and J shed 9 bases, with 22 bases lying between them. There are 17 residues in the CDR3.

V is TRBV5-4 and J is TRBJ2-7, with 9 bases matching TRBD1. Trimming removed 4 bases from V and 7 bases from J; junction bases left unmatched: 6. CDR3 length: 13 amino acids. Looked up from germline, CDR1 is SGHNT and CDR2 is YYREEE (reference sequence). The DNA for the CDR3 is TGTGCCAGCAGCGCATGGACAGGGGAGGAGCAGTACTTC. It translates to CASSAWTGEEQYF.

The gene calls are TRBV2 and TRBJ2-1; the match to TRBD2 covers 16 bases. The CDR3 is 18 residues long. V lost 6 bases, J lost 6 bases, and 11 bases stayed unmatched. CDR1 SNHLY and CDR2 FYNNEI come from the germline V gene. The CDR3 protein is CASRDPGLAGGKRNEQFF. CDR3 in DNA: TGTGCCAGCAGAGACCCGGGACTAGCGGGAGGGAAGCGCAATGAGCAGTTCTTC.

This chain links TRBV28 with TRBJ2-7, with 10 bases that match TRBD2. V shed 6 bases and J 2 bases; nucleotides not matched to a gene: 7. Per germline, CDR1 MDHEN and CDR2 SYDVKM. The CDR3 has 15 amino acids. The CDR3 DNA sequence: TGTGCCAGCAGGGAAAGCGGGAGGGGGACCTACGAGCAGTACTTC. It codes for CASRESGRGTYEQYF.

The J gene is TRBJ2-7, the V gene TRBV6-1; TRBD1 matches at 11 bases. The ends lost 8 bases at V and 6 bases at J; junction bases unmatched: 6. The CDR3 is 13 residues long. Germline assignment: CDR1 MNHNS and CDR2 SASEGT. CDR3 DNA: TGTGCCAGCTCCGGGACAGGGGGGTTCGAGCAGTACTTC. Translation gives CASSGTGGFEQYF.

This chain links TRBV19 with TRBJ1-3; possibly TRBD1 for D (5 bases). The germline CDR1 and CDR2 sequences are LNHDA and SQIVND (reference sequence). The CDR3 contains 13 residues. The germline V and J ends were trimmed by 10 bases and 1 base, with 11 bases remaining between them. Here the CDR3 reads CATRAGSGNTIYF. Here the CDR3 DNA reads TGTGCCACCAGGGCAGGGTCTGGAAACACCATATATTTT.

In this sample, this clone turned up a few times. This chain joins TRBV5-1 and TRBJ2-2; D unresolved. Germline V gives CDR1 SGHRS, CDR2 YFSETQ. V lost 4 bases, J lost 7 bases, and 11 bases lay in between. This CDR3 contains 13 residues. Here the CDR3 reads CASSNGGGGELFF. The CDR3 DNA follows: TGCGCCAGCAGCAACGGTGGTGGCGGGGAGCTGTTTTTT.

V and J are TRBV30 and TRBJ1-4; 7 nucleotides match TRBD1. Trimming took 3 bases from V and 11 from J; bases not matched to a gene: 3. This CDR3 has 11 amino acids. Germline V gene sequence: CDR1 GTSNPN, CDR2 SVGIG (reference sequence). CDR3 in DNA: TGTGCCTGGAGCCAGGGGGGGAAACTGTTTTTT. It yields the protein CAWSQGGKLFF.

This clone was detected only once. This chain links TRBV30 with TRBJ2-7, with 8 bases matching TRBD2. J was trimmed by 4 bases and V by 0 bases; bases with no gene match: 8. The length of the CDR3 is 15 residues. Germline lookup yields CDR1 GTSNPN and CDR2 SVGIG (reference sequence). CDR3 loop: CAWSVRGRRPYEQYF. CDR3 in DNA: TGTGCCTGGAGTGTACGCGGGAGGAGACCTTACGAGCAGTACTTC.

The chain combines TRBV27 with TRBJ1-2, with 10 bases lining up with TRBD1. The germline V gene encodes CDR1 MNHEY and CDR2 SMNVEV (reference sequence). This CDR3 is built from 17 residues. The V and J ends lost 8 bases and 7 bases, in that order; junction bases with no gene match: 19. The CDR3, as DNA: TGTGCCAGCCCCCGGCCGGGACAGGGGCCCCTTTTCCCTGGCTACACCTTC. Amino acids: CASPRPGQGPLFPGYTF.

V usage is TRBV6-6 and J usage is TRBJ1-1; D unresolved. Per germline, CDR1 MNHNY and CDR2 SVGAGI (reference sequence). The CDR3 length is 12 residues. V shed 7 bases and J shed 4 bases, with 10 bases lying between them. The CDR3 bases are TGTGCCAGCAAGGGCCGCGGCACTGAAGCTTTCTTT. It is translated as CASKGRGTEAFF.